Shown below are 13 T cell receptor beta chains from a single sample sequenced in a study of T cells expressing NK-cell markers. Each CDR3 protein gets one entry in TCRdb, which reprocessed the 5' RACE reads and gives no DNA. The sample table sets out about 260,000 distinct CDR3 sequences. Sequenced material: blood T cells: a sorted CD56 or NKG2C T cell subset, CD4+ or CD8+ T cells, or bulk PBMC T cells (not recorded which). Receptor source: a man between 18 and 35 years old in good health.

V and J are TRBV5-1 and TRBJ2-3; there is no DNA to check the TCRdb D call of TRBD1. This CDR3 is 15 amino acids long. Germline CDR1 SGHRS, CDR2 YFSETQ. The CDR3: CASSDKTGVTDTQYF.

The chain has TRBV11-2 and TRBJ2-1; the D call from TCRdb, TRBD2, cannot be confirmed without DNA. This CDR3 region has 15 residues. Per the germline V gene, CDR1 is SGHAT and CDR2 is FQNNGV. CDR3 in amino acids: CASSLAAGVNNEQFF.

The V gene is TRBV6-1, the J gene TRBJ1-2. CDR1 is MNHNS and CDR2 is SASEGT in the germline V gene. CDR3 length: 15 amino acids. The CDR3 spells CASSVTTTGNYGYTF.

The genes are TRBV7-7 and TRBJ2-5; TCRdb's D call of TRBD1 is untestable without DNA. The CDR3 is made up of 14 amino acids. The germline gives CDR1 SSHAT, CDR2 FNYEAQ (reference sequence). CDR3 protein: CASSPVGGWETQYF.

This rearrangement joins TRBV9 to TRBJ2-1; TCRdb designates TRBD1, a call that cannot be tested without DNA. The CDR3 is made up of 17 amino acids. Germline CDR1 and CDR2: SGDLS and YYNGEE. This chain's CDR3 is CASSVEGLPLFGNEQFF.

The chain joins TRBV6-1 to TRBJ1-4; the TCRdb D gene call, TRBD1, has no DNA to confirm it. The CDR3 consists of 16 residues. Germline CDR1 is MNHNS and CDR2 is SASEGT. The CDR3 sequence is CASSPNIYRGGEKLFF.

V is TRBV7-2 and J is TRBJ2-3; TCRdb calls TRBD2, which cannot be checked without DNA. The V gene's germline CDR1 is SGHTA and CDR2 FQGNSA. The CDR3 extends over 14 amino acids. The CDR3 sequence is CASSSQGPTDTQYF.

V usage is TRBV25-1 and J usage is TRBJ2-7. This CDR3 contains 13 residues. Germline V lookup: CDR1 MGHDK, CDR2 SYGVNS. This chain's CDR3 is CASSVNTLREQYF.

The V call is TRBV18, the J call TRBJ2-5; TCRdb indicates TRBD2, and absent DNA this call remains unverified. The CDR3 covers 15 residues. CDR1 KGHSH and CDR2 LQKENI come from the germline V gene. CDR3 residues: CASSPLAGVGETQYF. Full variable domain (outside the CDR3, taken from reference TRBV18 and TRBJ2-5): NAGVMQNPRHLVRRRGQEARLRCSPMKGHSHVYWYRQLPEEGLKFMVYLQKENIIDESGMPKERFSAEFPKEGPSILRIQQVVRGDSAAYFCASSPLAGVGETQYFGPGTRLLVL.

The chain couples TRBV27 to TRBJ2-1; TCRdb names TRBD2, which stays unverified in the absence of DNA. The germline gives CDR1 MNHEY, CDR2 SMNVEV (reference sequence). The CDR3 is 16 residues long. CDR3 sequence reads: CASSPRLAGRSNEQFF.

The chain joins TRBV5-1 to TRBJ1-6; the TCRdb D gene call, TRBD1, has no DNA to confirm it. The CDR3 covers 14 residues. CDR1 and CDR2 (germline): SGHRS, YFSETQ. The CDR3 here is CASSIGQADSPLHF.

The chain's CDR3 is CSVVGQNDEQFF. The chain combines TRBV29-1 with TRBJ2-1; TCRdb's assignment of TRBD1 cannot be checked, as there is no DNA. CDR3 size: 12 residues. Per the germline V gene, CDR1 is SQVTM and CDR2 is ANQGSEA.

The J gene is TRBJ2-1, the V gene TRBV7-7. This CDR3 comprises 15 residues. From germline, CDR1 is SSHAT and CDR2 FNYEAQ (reference sequence). The CDR3 here is CASSLVSTVYNEQFF.